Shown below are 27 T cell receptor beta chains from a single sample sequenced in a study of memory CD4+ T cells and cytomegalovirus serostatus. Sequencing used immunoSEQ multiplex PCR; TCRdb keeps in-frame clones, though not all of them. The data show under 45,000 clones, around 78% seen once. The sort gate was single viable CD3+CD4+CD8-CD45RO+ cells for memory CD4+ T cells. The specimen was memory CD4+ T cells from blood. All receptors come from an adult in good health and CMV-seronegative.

CDR3 sequence reads: CASSIGTPNYGYTF. In DNA, the CDR3 is TGTGCCAGCAGTATTGGGACGCCCAACTATGGCTACACCTTC. The chain has TRBV2 and TRBJ1-2; D is perhaps TRBD1 (5 bases). The V gene lost 5 bases and the J gene lost 2 bases, with 12 bases spanning the gap. The CDR3 runs 14 residues. Germline V gene sequence: CDR1 SNHLY, CDR2 FYNNEI.

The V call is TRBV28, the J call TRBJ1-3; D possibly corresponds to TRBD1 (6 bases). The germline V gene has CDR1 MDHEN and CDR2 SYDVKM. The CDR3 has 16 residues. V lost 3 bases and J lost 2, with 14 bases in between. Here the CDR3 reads CASSFHGRGPGNTIYF. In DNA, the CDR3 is TGTGCCAGCAGTTTTCATGGCAGGGGACCTGGAAACACCATATATTTT.

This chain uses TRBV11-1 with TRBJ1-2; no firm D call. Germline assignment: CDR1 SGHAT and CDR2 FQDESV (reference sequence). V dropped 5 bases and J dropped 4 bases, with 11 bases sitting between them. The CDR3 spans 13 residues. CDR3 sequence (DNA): TGTGCCAGCAGCCCCGACTACTCCTATGGCTACACCTTC. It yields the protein CASSPDYSYGYTF. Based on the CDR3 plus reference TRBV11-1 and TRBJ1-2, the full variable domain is EAEVAQSPRYKITEKSQAVAFWCDPISGHATLYWYRQILGQGPELLVQFQDESVVDDSQLPKDRFSAERLKGVDSTLKIQPAELGDSAMYLCASSPDYSYGYTFGSGTRLTVV.

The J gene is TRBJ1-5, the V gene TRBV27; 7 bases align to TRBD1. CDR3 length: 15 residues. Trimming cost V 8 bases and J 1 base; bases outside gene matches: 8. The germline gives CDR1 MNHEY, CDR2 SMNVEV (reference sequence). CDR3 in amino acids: CASARDRRSNQPQHF. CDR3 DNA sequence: TGTGCCAGCGCCCGGGACAGAAGGAGCAATCAGCCCCAGCATTTT.

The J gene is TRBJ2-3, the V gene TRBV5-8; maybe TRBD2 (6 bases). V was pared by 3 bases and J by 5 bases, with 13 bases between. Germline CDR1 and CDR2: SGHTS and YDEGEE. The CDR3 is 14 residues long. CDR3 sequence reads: CASSSSGLVDTQYF. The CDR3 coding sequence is TGTGCCAGCAGCTCGAGCGGGTTGGTAGATACGCAGTATTTT.

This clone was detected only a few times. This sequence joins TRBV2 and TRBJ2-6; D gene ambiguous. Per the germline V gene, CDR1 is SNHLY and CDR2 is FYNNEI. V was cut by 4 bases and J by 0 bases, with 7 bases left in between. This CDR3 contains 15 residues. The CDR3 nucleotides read TGTGCCAGCAGTGTTTCCGCCTCTGGGGCCAACGTCCTGACTTTC. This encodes CASSVSASGANVLTF.

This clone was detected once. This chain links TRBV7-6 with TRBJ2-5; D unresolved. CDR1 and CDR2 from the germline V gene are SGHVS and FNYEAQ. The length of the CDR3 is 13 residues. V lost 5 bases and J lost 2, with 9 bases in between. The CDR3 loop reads CASSRTQQETQYF. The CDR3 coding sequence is TGTGCCAGCAGCCGAACACAGCAAGAGACCCAGTACTTC.

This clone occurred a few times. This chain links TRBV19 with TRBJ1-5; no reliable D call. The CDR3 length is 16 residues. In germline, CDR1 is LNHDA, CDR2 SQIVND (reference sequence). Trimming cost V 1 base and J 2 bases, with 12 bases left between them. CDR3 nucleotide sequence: TGTGCCAGTAGTATAGCAGGTAGAGTGGGCAATCAGCCCCAGCATTTT. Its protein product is CASSIAGRVGNQPQHF.

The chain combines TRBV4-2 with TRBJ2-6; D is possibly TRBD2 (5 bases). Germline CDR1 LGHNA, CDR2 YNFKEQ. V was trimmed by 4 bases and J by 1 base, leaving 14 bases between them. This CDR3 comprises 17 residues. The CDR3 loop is CASSRDGVRSGANVLTF. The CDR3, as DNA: TGTGCCAGCAGCCGCGACGGGGTTAGGTCTGGGGCCAACGTCCTGACTTTC.

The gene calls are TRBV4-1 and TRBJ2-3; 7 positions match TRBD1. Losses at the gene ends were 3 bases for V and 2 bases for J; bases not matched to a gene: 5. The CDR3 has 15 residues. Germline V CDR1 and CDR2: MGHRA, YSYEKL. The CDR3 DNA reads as TGCGCCAGCAGCCAGGACGGGACAGCCACAGATACGCAGTATTTT. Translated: CASSQDGTATDTQYF.

The CDR3, as DNA: TGTGCCAGCAGCTTAGCGCAAAAGGGATGGCTGCATTTT. Its protein product is CASSLAQKGWLHF. The chain is built from TRBV7-9 and TRBJ1-5, with no clear D. The CDR3 is made up of 13 amino acids. Germline lookup yields CDR1 SEHNR and CDR2 FQNEAQ (reference sequence). V lost 0 bases and J 15 bases, leaving 15 bases between the germline ends.

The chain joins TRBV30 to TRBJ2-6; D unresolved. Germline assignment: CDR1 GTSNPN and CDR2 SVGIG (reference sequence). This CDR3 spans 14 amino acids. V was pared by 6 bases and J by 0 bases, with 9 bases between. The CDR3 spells CACARSSGANVLTF. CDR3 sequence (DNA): TGTGCCTGTGCCCGAAGCTCTGGGGCCAACGTCCTGACTTTC.

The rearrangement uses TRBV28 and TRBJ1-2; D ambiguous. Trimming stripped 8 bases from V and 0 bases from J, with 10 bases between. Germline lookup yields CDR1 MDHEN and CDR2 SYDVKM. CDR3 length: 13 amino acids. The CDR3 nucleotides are TGTGCCAGCGTCGACCGCTCTAACTATGGCTACACCTTC. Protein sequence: CASVDRSNYGYTF.

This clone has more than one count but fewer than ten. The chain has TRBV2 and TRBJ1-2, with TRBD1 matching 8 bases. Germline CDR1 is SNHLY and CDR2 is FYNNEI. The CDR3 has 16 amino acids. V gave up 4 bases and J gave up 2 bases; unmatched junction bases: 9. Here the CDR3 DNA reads TGTGCCAGCAGTGTCGCCGGACAGGGAGGAAACTATGGCTACACCTTC. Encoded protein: CASSVAGQGGNYGYTF.

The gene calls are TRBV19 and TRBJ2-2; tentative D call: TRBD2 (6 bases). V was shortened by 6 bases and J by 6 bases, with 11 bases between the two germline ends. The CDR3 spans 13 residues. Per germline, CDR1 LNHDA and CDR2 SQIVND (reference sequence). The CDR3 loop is CASSTSSAGELFF. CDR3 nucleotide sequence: TGTGCCAGTAGCACCTCTAGCGCCGGGGAGCTGTTTTTT.

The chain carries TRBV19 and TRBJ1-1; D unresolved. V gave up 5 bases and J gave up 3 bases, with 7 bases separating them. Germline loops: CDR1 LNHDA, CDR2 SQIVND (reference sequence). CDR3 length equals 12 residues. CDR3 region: CASSDLDTEAFF. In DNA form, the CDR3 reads TGTGCCAGTAGTGACCTAGACACTGAAGCTTTCTTT.

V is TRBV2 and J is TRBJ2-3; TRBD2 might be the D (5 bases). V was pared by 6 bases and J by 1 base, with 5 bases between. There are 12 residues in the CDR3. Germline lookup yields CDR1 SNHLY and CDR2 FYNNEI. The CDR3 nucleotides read TGTGCCAGCAGGAGGGGCACAGATACGCAGTATTTT. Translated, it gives CASRRGTDTQYF.

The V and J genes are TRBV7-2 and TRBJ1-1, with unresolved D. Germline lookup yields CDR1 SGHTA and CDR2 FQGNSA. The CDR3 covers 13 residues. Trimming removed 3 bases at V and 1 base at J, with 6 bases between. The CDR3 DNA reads TGTGCCAGCAGCTTCAGTGAGAACACTGAAGCTTTCTTT. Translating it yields CASSFSENTEAFF.

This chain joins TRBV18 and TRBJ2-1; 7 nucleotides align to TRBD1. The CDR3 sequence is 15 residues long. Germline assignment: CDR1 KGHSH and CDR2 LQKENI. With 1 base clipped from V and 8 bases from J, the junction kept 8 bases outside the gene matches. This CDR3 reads CASSPRRIDRDEQFF. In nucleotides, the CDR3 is TGTGCCAGCTCACCACGGAGAATCGACAGGGATGAGCAGTTCTTC. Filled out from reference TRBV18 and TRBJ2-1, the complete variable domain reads NAGVMQNPRHLVRRRGQEARLRCSPMKGHSHVYWYRQLPEEGLKFMVYLQKENIIDESGMPKERFSAEFPKEGPSILRIQQVVRGDSAAYFCASSPRRIDRDEQFFGPGTRLTVL.

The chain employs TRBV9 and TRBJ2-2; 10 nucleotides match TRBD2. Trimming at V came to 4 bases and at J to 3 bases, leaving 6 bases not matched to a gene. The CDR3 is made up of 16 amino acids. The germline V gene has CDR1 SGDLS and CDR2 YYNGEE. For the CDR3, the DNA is TGTGCCAGCAGCCCCCTAGCGGGAGTCGACACCGGGGAGCTGTTTTTT. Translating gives CASSPLAGVDTGELFF.

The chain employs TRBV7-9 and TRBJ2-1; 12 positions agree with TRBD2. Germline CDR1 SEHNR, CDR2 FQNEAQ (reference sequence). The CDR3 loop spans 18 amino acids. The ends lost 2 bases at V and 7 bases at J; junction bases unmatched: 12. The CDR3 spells CASSLPMRLAGVWNEQFF. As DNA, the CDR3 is TGTGCCAGCAGCTTACCTATGCGACTAGCGGGAGTTTGGAATGAGCAGTTCTTC.

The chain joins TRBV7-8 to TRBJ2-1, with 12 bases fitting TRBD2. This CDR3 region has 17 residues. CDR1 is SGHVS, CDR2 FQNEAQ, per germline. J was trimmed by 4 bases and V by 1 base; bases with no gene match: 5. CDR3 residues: CASSLGGLAGEYNEQFF. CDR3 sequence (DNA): TGTGCCAGCAGCTTAGGGGGACTAGCGGGCGAATACAATGAGCAGTTCTTC. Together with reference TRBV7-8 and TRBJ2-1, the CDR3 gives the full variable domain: GAGVSQSPRYKVAKRGQDVALRCDPISGHVSLFWYQQALGQGPEFLTYFQNEAQLDKSGLPSDRFFAERPEGSVSTLKIQRTQQEDSAVYLCASSLGGLAGEYNEQFFGPGTRLTVL.

CDR3 loop: CASRLAGETQYF. The CDR3 DNA is TGTGCCAGCCGACTAGCGGGAGAGACCCAGTACTTC. This chain uses TRBV19 with TRBJ2-5, with TRBD2 matching over 10 bases. J lost 4 bases, V lost 9 bases, and 2 bases had no gene match. Looked up from germline, CDR1 is LNHDA and CDR2 is SQIVND (reference sequence). The CDR3 is made up of 12 amino acids.

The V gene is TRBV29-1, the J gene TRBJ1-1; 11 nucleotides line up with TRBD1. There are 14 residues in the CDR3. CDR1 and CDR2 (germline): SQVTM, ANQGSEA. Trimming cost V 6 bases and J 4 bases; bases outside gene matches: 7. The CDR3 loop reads CSVHTGTGGTEAFF. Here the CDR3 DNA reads TGCAGCGTACATACCGGGACAGGGGGCACTGAAGCTTTCTTT.

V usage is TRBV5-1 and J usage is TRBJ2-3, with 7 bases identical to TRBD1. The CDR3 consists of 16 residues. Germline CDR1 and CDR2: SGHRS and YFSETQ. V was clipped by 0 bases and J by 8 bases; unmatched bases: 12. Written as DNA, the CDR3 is TGCGCCAGCAGCTTGGCCATCGGGACAGTTCTGGCTACGCAGTATTTT. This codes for CASSLAIGTVLATQYF.

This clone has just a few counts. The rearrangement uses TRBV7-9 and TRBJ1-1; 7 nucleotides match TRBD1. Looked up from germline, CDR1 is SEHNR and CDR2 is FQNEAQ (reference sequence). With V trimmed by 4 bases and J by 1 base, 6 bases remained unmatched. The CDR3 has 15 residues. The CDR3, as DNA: TGTGCCAGCAGCTCCCACCGGGACAGGAACACTGAAGCTTTCTTT. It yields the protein CASSSHRDRNTEAFF.

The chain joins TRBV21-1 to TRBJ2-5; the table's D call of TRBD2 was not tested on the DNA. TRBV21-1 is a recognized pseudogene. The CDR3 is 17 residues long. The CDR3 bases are TGTGCCAGCAGCAGGGTTGGACTAGCGGGAGGGGAAGAGACCCAGTACTTC. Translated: CASSRVGLAGGEETQYF.